This T cell receptor beta chain comes out of a study of T-cell memory formation after mild COVID-19. The overall study: Largely, the TCR clusters proved donor specific. General study points: There was no confirmation that second-wave clones peaking on day 37 were SARS-CoV-2 specific. Certain responding clones were present in pre-infection memory, suggesting participation of cross-reactive memory. Balance between CD4 and CD8 was seen in clones contracting day 15 to 85, and a CD4+ lean was seen in later expanders.

This clonotype appeared a few times. Its specificity is not known. V lost 4 bases, J lost 2 bases, and 7 bases stayed unmatched. The CDR3 is made up of 15 amino acids. Germline CDR1 is SGHDN and CDR2 is FVKESK. TCRdb re-derived calls from the 5' RACE reads in MiXCR, one entry per CDR3 protein. The table includes around 430,000 distinct CDR3 sequences, approximately 15% detected once. The chain uses TRBV14 and TRBJ2-7, with 8 bases aligning to TRBD2. Sequencing was done on a sample of PBMCs or a T cell subset sorted from them (not recorded which). This receptor was identified in a man aged 18 to 30 who had mild COVID-19 (a few samples of this study predate the infection). Cell type and time point are not known. The CDR3 DNA is TGTGCCAGCAGCCCGGGAGGGACACTTCCCTACGAGCAGTACGTC. This encodes CASSPGGTLPYEQYV.